Listed here are 9 T cell receptor beta chains from one sample, sequenced in a study of blood T cell repertoires in COVID-19. Method: immunoSEQ multiplex PCR; TCRdb's copy keeps in-frame clones and lacks some. The top ten hold approximately 3.5% of the sample, which has under 150,000 clones, 90% seen once. Sequencing was done on a sample of peripheral blood. Receptor source: a man aged 45-65 years with active COVID-19.

This sequence joins TRBV11-2 and TRBJ2-5; TRBD2 agrees at 10 bases. Trimming cost V 0 bases and J 5 bases; bases outside gene matches: 6. Germline V gene data show CDR1 as SGHAT and CDR2 as FQNNGV. The length of the CDR3 is 16 residues. The CDR3 protein is CASSLDQLAGTETQYF. Here the CDR3 DNA reads TGTGCCAGCAGCTTAGATCAACTAGCGGGGACTGAGACCCAGTACTTC.

In its sample, this clone was seen once. In nucleotides, the CDR3 is TGTGCCAGCAGCTTACGCGCAAACGGAGATACGCAGTATTTT. As protein: CASSLRANGDTQYF. The gene calls are TRBV7-3 and TRBJ2-3, with no clear D. Germline-derived CDR1 and CDR2 are SGHTA and FQGTGA. V lost 2 bases and J 5 bases, leaving 11 bases between the germline ends. The length of the CDR3 is 14 residues.

The chain has TRBV25-1 and TRBJ2-7; possible D gene TRBD1, 6 bases. The CDR3 has 13 residues. V lost 5 bases and J 3 bases, leaving 11 bases between the germline ends. Looked up from germline, CDR1 is MGHDK and CDR2 is SYGVNS. This CDR3 is CASSLQGSYEQYF. The CDR3, as DNA: TGTGCCAGCAGTCTACAGGGTAGCTACGAGCAGTACTTC.

The chain combines TRBV7-8 with TRBJ2-1; a possible D gene is TRBD2 (7 bases). Germline-derived CDR1 and CDR2 are SGHVS and FQNEAQ. The CDR3 is 14 residues long. Deletions cut 0 bases from V and 8 bases from J, with 11 bases between. CDR3 in amino acids: CASSLAGGPYEQFF. As DNA, the CDR3 is TGTGCCAGCAGCTTAGCGGGGGGGCCTTATGAGCAGTTCTTC.

The chain employs TRBV28 and TRBJ2-1; TRBD2 agrees at 7 bases. J gave up 0 bases and V 5 bases, and 7 bases lay outside the gene matches. Looked up from germline, CDR1 is MDHEN and CDR2 is SYDVKM. There are 16 residues in the CDR3. DNA for the CDR3: TGTGCCAGCAGTCTCCGCGGGGGAACCTCCTACAATGAGCAGTTCTTC. It translates to CASSLRGGTSYNEQFF.

The chain combines TRBV4-1 with TRBJ1-2; TRBD1 matches at 9 bases. The J segment lost 8 bases and the V segment lost 3 bases, leaving 7 bases of the junction unmatched. The germline CDR1 and CDR2 sequences are MGHRA and YSYEKL. The CDR3 is 14 amino acids. CDR3: CASSHDRGREGYTF. The CDR3 DNA reads as TGCGCCAGCAGCCACGACAGGGGGAGAGAAGGCTACACCTTC.

The rearrangement links TRBV4-1 to TRBJ1-3, with D possibly being TRBD1 (6 bases). The CDR3 runs 16 residues. Trimming took 0 bases from V and 1 from J, leaving 10 bases between them. Germline CDR1 is MGHRA and CDR2 is YSYEKL. The CDR3 sequence: CASSQDLTGSGNTIYF. In DNA, the CDR3 is TGCGCCAGCAGCCAAGACCTCACAGGGTCTGGAAACACCATATATTTT.

The chain links TRBV3-1 (or the pseudogene TRBV3-2) to TRBJ2-3; D is possibly TRBD2 (6 bases). The CDR3 sequence is 17 residues long. Trimming left V 4 bases short and J 0 bases short, with 17 bases between. Germline V lookup: CDR1 LGHDT, CDR2 YNNKEL (reference sequence). The CDR3 coding sequence is TGTGCCAGCAGCCTCGCGGGACTGGCCGTGAGCACAGATACGCAGTATTTT. Translated, it gives CASSLAGLAVSTDTQYF.

V gene TRBV5-6 combines with J gene TRBJ2-1, with 8 bases identical to TRBD1. The CDR3 runs to 15 residues. The V and J ends lost 0 bases and 8 bases, in that order; junction bases with no gene match: 7. Germline CDR1 reads SGHDT; CDR2 reads YYEEEE. CDR3 coding DNA: TGTGCCAGCAGCTTGGACAGGGGGGCAATCTATGAGCAGTTCTTC. It translates to CASSLDRGAIYEQFF. Looking up the rest from reference TRBV5-6 and TRBJ2-1 gives the full variable domain: DAGVTQSPTHLIKTRGQQVTLRCSPKSGHDTVSWYQQALGQGPQFIFQYYEEEERQRGNFPDRFSGHQFPNYSSELNVNALLLGDSALYLCASSLDRGAIYEQFFGPGTRLTVL.